This T cell receptor beta chain was found in a study of cytomegalovirus exposure and HLA in healthy donors. General study results and limits: Later, an analysis showed that TCR beta chains associated with HLA were more clonally expanded than others that were equally common. Differences between HLA loci emerged in a later analysis of TCR association rates, with DRB1 most and HLA-C fewest. The study recorded 150 to 200 TCR beta chains that were cytomegalovirus-associated.

This clone occurred a few times. Its antigen is still unknown. PCR employed 60 Vbeta and 13 Jbeta primers. Clones were read by immunoSEQ multiplex PCR, and TCRdb kept only the in-frame ones, dropping some. The data show more than 150,000 clones, 80% seen once. The CDR3 runs 14 residues. CDR1 is SQVTM and CDR2 is ANQGSEA in the germline V gene. V was trimmed by 6 bases and J by 4 bases, leaving 17 bases between them. The rearrangement links TRBV29-1 to TRBJ2-3; perhaps TRBD2 as D (6 bases). The TCR sequence derives from a boy aged 5-17 years in good health and CMV-seronegative. Material for sequencing was PBMCs. CDR3 protein: CSVGGTVFADTQYF. In DNA, the CDR3 is TGCAGCGTGGGGGGAACTGTTTTCGCAGATACGCAGTATTTT.